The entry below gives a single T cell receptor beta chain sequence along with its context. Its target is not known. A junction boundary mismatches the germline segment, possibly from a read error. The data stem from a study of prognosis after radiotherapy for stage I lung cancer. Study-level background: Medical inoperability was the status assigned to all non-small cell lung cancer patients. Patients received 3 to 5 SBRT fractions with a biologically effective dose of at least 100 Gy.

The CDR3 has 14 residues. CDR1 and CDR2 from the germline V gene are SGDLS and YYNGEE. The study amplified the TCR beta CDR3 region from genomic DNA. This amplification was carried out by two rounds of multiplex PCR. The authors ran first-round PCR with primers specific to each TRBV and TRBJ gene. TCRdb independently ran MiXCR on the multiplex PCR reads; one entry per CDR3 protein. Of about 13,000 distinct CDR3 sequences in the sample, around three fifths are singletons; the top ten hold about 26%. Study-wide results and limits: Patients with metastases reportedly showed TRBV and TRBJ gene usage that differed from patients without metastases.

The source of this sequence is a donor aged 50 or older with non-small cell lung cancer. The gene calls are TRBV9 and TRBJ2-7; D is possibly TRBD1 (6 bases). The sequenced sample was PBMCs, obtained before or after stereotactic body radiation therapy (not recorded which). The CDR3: CASSYSQQGYGQYF. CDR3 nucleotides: TGTGCCAGCAGCTATAGCCAACAGGGATACGGGCAGTACTTC.